This TCR beta chain comes out of a study of blood T cell dynamics during melanoma immunotherapy. The J segment lost 6 bases and the V segment lost 9 bases, leaving 6 bases of the junction unmatched. This CDR3 is 12 amino acids long. Germline CDR1 is MNHEY and CDR2 is SMNVEV (reference sequence). Time point described: pre-treatment baseline. Repertoires were generated with immunoSEQ multiplex PCR, while TCRdb's copy carries only in-frame clones and drops some. The data show some 7,200 clones, with more than 65% seen just once and approximately 15% held by the top ten. There are a few counts of this clone.

The clonotype comes from a human donor with melanoma. The input for sequencing was blood, taken from a patient treated with checkpoint blockade. This chain joins TRBV27 and TRBJ1-2; 8 nucleotides align to TRBD1. The CDR3 sequence is CASGDRGHGYTF. The CDR3 nucleotides read TGTGCCAGTGGTGACAGGGGCCATGGCTACACCTTC.